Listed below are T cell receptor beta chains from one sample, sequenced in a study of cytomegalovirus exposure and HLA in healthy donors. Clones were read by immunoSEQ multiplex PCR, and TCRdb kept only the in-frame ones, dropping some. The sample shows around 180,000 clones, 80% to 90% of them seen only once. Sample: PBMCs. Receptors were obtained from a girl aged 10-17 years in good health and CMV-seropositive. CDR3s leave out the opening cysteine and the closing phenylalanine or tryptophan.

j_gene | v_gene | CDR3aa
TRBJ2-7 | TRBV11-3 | ASSLGRGREQY
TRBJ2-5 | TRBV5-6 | ASSSKTGLETQY
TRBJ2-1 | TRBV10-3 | AISESQAGDYNEQF
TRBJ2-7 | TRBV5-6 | ASSPGGYEQY
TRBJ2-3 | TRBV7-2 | ASSLGSGISTDTQY
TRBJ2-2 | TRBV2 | AGSSGTTNTGELF
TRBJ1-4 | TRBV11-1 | ASSLSGANEKLF
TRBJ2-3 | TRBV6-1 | ASRRDSTDTQY
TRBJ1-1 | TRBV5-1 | ASSFRSNTEAF
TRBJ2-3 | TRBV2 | ASIIGTDTQY
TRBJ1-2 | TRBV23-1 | ASSRGRGDRASGYT
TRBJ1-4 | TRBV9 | ASSGRGGSEKLF
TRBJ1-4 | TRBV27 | ASSLLRGGGWPNEKLF
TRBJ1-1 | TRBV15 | ATSLDSSTEAF
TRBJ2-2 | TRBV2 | ATEGGRRTGELF
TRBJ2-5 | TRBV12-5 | ASGFLETQY
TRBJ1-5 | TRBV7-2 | ASSSPGGSGNQPQH
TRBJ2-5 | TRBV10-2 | ASRGGKTQY
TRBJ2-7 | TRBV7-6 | ASSAQGLAVSYEQY
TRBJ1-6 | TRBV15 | ATSREPFTGRDSPLH
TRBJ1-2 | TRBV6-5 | ASSYSIAQGDYGYT
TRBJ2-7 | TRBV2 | AGGQGNYEQY
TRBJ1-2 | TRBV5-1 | ASSLGGAFDGYT
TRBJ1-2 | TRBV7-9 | ASSLGRGTYGYT
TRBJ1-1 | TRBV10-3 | AIRDPTGERNAEAF
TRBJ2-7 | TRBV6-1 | ASARGETTYEQY
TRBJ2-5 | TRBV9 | ASSDPRRGGGETQY
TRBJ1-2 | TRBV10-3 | AISDGYGYT
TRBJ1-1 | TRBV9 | ASSPGQGSGNTEAF
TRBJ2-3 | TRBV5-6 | ASSLVGGGTQY
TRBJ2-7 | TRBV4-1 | ASSQAEAYEQY
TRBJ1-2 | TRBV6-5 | ASSYSIRGQGAGYT
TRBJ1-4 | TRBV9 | ASSVEGAATNEKLF
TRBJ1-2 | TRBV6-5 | AIKGGGLYGYT
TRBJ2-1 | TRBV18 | ASSPKRDHNEQF
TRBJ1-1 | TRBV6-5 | ASRGAGGRTEAF
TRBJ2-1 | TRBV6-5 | ASSPGTGVWDEQF
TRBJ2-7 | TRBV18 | ASSLTSVAGGPYEQY
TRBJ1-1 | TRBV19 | ATSKNRGLSGTEAF
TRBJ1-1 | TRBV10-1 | ASSPSKDRYNTEAF
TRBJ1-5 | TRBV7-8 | ASSAGTGRQPQH
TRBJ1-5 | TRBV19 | ASSILGRVNQPQH
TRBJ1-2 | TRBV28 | ASSETGVRGYT
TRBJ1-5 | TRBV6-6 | ASSVTGSNQPQH
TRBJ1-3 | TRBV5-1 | ASSLGQARSGNTIY
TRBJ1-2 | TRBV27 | ASSAYFTTGEDGYT
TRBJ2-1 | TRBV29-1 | SVVNSGVSRNEQF
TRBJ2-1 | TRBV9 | ASSAGRNEQF
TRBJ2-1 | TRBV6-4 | ASSDRSGGNEQF
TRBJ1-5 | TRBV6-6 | ASSYEQGNSNQPQH
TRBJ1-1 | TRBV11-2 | ASRSNRGRWTEAF
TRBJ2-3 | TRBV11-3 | ASSPGLAGGGTDTQY
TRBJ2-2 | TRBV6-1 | ASSIGQGDTGELF
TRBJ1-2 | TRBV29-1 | SVGRAPGLRRSYGYT